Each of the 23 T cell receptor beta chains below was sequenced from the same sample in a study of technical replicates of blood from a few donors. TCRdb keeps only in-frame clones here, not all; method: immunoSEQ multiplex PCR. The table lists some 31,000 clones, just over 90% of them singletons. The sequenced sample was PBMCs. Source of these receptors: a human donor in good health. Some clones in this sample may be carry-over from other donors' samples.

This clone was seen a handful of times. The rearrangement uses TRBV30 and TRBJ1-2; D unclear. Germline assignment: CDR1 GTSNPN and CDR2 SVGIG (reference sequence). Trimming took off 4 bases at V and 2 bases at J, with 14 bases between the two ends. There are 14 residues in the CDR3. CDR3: CAWKVDSQNYGYTF. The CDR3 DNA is TGTGCCTGGAAGGTGGACTCGCAAAACTATGGCTACACCTTC.

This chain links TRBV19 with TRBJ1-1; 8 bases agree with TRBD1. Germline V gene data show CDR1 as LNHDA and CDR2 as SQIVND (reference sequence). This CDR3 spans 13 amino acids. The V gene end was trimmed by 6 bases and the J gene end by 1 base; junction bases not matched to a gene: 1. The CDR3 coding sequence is TGTGCCAGTAGAACAGGGGGGAACACTGAAGCTTTCTTT. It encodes CASRTGGNTEAFF. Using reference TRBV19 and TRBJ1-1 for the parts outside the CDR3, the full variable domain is DGGITQSPKYLFRKEGQNVTLSCEQNLNHDAMYWYRQDPGQGLRLIYYSQIVNDFQKGDIAEGYSVSREKKESFPLTVTSAQKNPTAFYLCASRTGGNTEAFFGQGTRLTVV.

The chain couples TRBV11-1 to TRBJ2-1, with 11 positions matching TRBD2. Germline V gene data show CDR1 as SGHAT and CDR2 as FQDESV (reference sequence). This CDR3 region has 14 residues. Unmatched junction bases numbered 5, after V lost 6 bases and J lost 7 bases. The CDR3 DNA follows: TGTGCCAGCAGAGCCGGGACTAGCGGTAATGAGCAGTTCTTC. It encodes CASRAGTSGNEQFF.

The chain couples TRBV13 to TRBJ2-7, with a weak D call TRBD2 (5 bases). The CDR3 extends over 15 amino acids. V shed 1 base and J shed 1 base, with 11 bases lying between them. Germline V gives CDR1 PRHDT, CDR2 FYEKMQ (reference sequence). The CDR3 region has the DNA TGTGCCAGCAGCTTAGAAGGAGGAGGTTCCTACGAGCAGTACTTC. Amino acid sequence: CASSLEGGGSYEQYF.

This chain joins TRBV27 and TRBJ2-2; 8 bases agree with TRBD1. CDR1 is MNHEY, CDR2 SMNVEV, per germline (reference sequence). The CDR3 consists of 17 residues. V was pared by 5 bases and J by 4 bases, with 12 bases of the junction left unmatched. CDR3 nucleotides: TGTGCCAGCAGTCCCCCAGGGACAGGAAGAGGCACCGGGGAGCTGTTTTTT. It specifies CASSPPGTGRGTGELFF.

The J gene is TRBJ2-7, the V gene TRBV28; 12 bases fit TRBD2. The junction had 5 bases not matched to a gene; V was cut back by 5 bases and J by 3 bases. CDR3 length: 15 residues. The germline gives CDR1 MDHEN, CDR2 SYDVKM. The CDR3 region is CASSPLAGGHYEQYF. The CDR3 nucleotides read TGTGCCAGCAGTCCTCTAGCGGGGGGGCACTACGAGCAGTACTTC. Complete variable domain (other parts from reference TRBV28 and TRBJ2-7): DVKVTQSSRYLVKRTGEKVFLECVQDMDHENMFWYRQDPGLGLRLIYFSYDVKMKEKGDIPEGYSVSREKKERFSLILESASTNQTSMYLCASSPLAGGHYEQYFGPGTRLTVT.

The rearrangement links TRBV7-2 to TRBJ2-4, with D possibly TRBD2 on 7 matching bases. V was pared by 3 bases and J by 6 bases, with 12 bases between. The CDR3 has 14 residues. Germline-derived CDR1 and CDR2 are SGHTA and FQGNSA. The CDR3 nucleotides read TGTGCCAGCAGCTTCAGCCGGGGGGCAAACATTCAGTACTTC. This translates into CASSFSRGANIQYF.

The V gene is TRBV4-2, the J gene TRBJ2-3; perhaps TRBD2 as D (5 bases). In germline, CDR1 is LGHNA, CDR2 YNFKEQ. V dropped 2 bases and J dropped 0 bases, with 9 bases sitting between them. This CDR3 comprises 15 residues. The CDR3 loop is CASSQSEGSTDTQYF. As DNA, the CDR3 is TGTGCCAGCAGCCAATCCGAGGGAAGCACAGATACGCAGTATTTT.

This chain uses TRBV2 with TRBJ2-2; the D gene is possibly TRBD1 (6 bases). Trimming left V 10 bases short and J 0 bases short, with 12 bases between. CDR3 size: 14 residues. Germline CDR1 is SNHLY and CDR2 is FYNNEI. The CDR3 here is CANNGQTNTGELFF. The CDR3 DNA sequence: TGTGCCAACAATGGACAGACGAACACCGGGGAGCTGTTTTTT.

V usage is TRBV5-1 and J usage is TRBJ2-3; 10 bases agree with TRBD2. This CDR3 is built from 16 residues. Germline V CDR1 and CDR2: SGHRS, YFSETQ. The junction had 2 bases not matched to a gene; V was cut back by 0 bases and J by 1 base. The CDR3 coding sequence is TGCGCCAGCAGCTTGGTGGGGACTAGCGGCACAGATACGCAGTATTTT. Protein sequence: CASSLVGTSGTDTQYF.

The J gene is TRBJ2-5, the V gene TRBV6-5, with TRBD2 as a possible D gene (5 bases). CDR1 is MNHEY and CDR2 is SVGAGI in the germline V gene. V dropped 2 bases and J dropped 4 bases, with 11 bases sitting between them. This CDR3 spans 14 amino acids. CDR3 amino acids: CASSYGTRTETQYF. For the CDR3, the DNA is TGTGCCAGCAGTTACGGTACTAGAACAGAGACCCAGTACTTC.

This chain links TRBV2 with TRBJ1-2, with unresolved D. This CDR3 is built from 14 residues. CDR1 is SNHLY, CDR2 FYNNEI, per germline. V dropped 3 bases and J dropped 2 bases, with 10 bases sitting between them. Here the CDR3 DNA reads TGTGCCAGCAGTGAGTTGAGCGGGAACTATGGCTACACCTTC. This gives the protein CASSELSGNYGYTF.

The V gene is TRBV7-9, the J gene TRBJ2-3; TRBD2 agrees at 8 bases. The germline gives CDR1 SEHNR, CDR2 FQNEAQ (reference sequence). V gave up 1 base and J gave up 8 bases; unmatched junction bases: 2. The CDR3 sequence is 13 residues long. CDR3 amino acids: CASSLGLAGTQYF. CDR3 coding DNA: TGTGCCAGCAGCTTAGGTCTAGCGGGTACGCAGTATTTT.

Written as DNA, the CDR3 is TGTGCCAGTAGTGACACCGGGACTAGCGTCTACGAGCAGTACTTC. It codes for CASSDTGTSVYEQYF. This chain links TRBV19 with TRBJ2-7; 10 nucleotides agree with TRBD2. Germline trimming cut 5 bases from V and 3 bases from J; bases unmatched to any gene: 7. The CDR3 runs 15 residues. The germline V gene encodes CDR1 LNHDA and CDR2 SQIVND (reference sequence).

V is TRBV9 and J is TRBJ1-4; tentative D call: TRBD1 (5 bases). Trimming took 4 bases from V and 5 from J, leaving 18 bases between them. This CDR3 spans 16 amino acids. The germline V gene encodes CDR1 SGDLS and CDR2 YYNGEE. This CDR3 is CASSPDRGVLNEKLFF. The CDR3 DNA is TGTGCCAGCAGCCCAGACCGGGGGGTCCTAAATGAAAAACTGTTTTTT.

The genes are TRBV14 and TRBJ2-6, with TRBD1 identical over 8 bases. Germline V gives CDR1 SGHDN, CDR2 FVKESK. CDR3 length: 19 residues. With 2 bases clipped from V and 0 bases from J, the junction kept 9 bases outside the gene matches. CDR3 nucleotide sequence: TGTGCCAGCAGCCAACGACCCGGGACAGGATCCTCTGGGGCCAACGTCCTGACTTTC. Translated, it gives CASSQRPGTGSSGANVLTF.

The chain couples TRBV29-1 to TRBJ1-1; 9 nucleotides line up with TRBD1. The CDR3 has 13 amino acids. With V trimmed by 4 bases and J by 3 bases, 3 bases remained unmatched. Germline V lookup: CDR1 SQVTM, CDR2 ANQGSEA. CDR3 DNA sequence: TGCAGCGTTGGGACAGGGGCGGACACTGAAGCTTTCTTT. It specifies CSVGTGADTEAFF.

The CDR3 DNA reads TGTGCCTGGACAGTGGGAGTTGTCGCCGAGCAGTACTTC. Its protein product is CAWTVGVVAEQYF. J is TRBJ2-7 and V is TRBV30, with a weak D call TRBD2 (5 bases). The germline V gene has CDR1 GTSNPN and CDR2 SVGIG (reference sequence). The CDR3 runs 13 residues. Trimming shortened V by 4 bases and J by 6 bases, and 16 bases separated the two germline ends.

The CDR3 is CASSFDGTSGYEQYF. In nucleotides, the CDR3 is TGCGCCAGCAGCTTCGACGGGACTAGCGGCTACGAGCAGTACTTC. The chain employs TRBV5-1 and TRBJ2-7; TRBD2 agrees at 11 bases. CDR3 length: 15 amino acids. Germline CDR1 and CDR2: SGHRS and YFSETQ. J gave up 3 bases and V 2 bases, and 4 bases lay outside the gene matches.

CDR3 in amino acids: CASSKAAAGAFF. CDR3 sequence (DNA): TGTGCCAGCAGCAAAGCGGCGGCGGGGGCTTTCTTT. This chain uses TRBV21-1 with TRBJ1-1. TRBV21-1 is noted as a pseudogene. The length of the CDR3 is 12 residues.

CDR3 region: CAWSVGVSADQPQHF. The CDR3 DNA sequence: TGTGCCTGGAGTGTCGGGGTATCAGCAGATCAGCCCCAGCATTTT. The chain couples TRBV30 to TRBJ1-5; D remains ambiguous. This CDR3 comprises 15 residues. V was clipped by 0 bases and J by 5 bases, with 14 bases between them. The V gene's germline CDR1 is GTSNPN and CDR2 SVGIG (reference sequence).

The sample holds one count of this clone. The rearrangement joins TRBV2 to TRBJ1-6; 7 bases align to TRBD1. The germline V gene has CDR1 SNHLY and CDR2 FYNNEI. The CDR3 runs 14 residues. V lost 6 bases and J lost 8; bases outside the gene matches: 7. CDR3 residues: CASRIQGGDSPLHF. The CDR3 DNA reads TGTGCCAGCAGGATTCAGGGGGGCGATTCACCCCTCCACTTT.

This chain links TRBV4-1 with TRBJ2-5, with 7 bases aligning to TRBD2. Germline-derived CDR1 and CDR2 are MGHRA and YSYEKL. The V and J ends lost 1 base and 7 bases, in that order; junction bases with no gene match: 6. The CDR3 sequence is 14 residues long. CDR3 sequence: CASSQGGGWGTQYF. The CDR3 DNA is TGCGCCAGCAGCCAAGGCGGGGGATGGGGGACCCAGTACTTC.